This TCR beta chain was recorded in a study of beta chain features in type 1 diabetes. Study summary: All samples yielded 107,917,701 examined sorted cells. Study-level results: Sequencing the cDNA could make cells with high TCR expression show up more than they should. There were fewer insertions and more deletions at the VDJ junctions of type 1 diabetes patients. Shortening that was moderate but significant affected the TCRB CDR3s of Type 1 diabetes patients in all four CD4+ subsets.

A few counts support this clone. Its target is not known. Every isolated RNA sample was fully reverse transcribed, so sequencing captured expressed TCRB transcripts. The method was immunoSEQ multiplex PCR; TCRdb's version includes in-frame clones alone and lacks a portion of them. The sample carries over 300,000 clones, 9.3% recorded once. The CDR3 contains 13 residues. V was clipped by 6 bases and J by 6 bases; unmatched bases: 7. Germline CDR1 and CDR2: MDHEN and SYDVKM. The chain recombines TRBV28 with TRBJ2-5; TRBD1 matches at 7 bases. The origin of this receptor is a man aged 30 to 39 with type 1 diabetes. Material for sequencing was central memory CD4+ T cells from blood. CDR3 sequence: CASSRQGWQTQYF. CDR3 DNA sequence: TGTGCCAGCAGCCGACAGGGTTGGCAGACCCAGTACTTC.